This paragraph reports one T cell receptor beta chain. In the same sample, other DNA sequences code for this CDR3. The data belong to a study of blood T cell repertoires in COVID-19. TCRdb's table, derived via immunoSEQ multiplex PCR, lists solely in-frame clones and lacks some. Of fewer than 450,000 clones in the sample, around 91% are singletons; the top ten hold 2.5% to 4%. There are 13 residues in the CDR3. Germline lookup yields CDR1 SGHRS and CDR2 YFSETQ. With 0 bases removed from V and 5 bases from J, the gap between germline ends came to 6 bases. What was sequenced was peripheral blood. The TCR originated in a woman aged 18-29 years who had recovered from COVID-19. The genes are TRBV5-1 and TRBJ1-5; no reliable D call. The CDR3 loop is CASSLGGHQPQHF. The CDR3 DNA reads TGCGCCAGCAGCTTGGGCGGGCATCAGCCCCAGCATTTT.